A single sample gave rise to the 13 T cell receptor beta chains below, sequenced in a study of shared clonotypes between healthy human individuals. Some clones are missing from TCRdb's copy, which holds only in-frame ones; the method was immunoSEQ multiplex PCR. Of 470,000 or so clones in the sample, more than 75% were seen once. Sequencing was carried out using PBMCs. The receptor set was obtained from a woman in her forties in good health. Some clones in this sample may be carry-over from other donors' samples.

V is TRBV18 and J is TRBJ2-7; D tentatively reads TRBD1 or TRBD2 (6 bases each). Deletions cut 5 bases from V and 4 bases from J, with 12 bases between. The germline CDR1 and CDR2 sequences are KGHSH and LQKENI. The CDR3 totals 13 residues. CDR3 sequence (DNA): TGTGCCAGCTCAACAGGGAGCGGGTACGAGCAGTACTTC. Translating gives CASSTGSGYEQYF.

The chain has TRBV2 and TRBJ2-2; 8 bases align to TRBD1. The CDR3 is 14 amino acids. V lost 6 bases and J lost 10; bases outside the gene matches: 10. Germline assignment: CDR1 SNHLY and CDR2 FYNNEI. The chain's CDR3 is CASRPQAGGVELFF. The CDR3 nucleotides are TGTGCCAGCAGGCCCCAGGCAGGGGGCGTGGAGCTGTTTTTT.

In DNA form, the CDR3 reads TGTGCCAGCTCACCACGGCCCGGCGAGAGTGGCGAGCAGTACTTC. Protein: CASSPRPGESGEQYF. This chain joins TRBV18 and TRBJ2-7; D gene uncertain. Germline-derived CDR1 and CDR2 are KGHSH and LQKENI. This CDR3 is built from 15 residues. V was clipped by 1 base and J by 6 bases, with 16 bases between them.

The chain couples TRBV7-9 to TRBJ1-2; D is ambiguous. The CDR3 has 13 amino acids. V was cut by 2 bases and J by 3 bases, with 7 bases left in between. Per germline, CDR1 SEHNR and CDR2 FQNEAQ (reference sequence). CDR3 amino acids: CASSLSKDYGYTF. The CDR3 DNA reads TGTGCCAGCAGCTTATCAAAGGACTATGGCTACACCTTC.

The V and J genes are TRBV5-1 and TRBJ1-4; tentatively, D is TRBD1 (5 bases). Trimming removed 5 bases from V and 0 bases from J, with 8 bases in between. From germline, CDR1 is SGHRS and CDR2 YFSETQ. The CDR3 consists of 14 residues. In DNA form, the CDR3 reads TGCGCCAGCAGTCGACAGTCAACTAATGAAAAACTGTTTTTT. This codes for CASSRQSTNEKLFF.

This clone was counted only a few times. This sequence joins TRBV25-1 and TRBJ1-2; D unresolved. The length of the CDR3 is 12 residues. Trimming shortened V by 6 bases and J by 4 bases, and 9 bases separated the two germline ends. Germline assignment: CDR1 MGHDK and CDR2 SYGVNS. The CDR3 nucleotides are TGTGCCAGCAGCGAGGGCGGCTATGGCTACACCTTC. Encoded protein: CASSEGGYGYTF.

The rearrangement joins TRBV4-2 to TRBJ2-5, with 9 nucleotides matching TRBD1. The CDR3 contains 14 residues. The junction had 3 bases not matched to a gene; V was cut back by 2 bases and J by 5 bases. In germline, CDR1 is LGHNA, CDR2 YNFKEQ. CDR3 nucleotide sequence: TGTGCCAGCAGCCAAAACAGGGGGCGGGAGACCCAGTACTTC. This translates into CASSQNRGRETQYF.

This clone was seen repeatedly, ten times or more. The sample holds other DNA sequences that translate to the same CDR3. The chain combines TRBV7-9 with TRBJ1-1; 7 positions agree with TRBD1. The CDR3 has 13 amino acids. Germline assignment: CDR1 SEHNR and CDR2 FQNEAQ (reference sequence). Unmatched junction bases numbered 7, after V lost 5 bases and J lost 7 bases. CDR3 coding DNA: TGTGCCAGCAGCGGATTAGGGACAGATGAAGCTTTCTTT. Protein product: CASSGLGTDEAFF.

The chain uses TRBV18 and TRBJ2-5; D might be TRBD2 (5 bases). CDR3 length: 14 residues. The V and J ends lost 2 bases and 10 bases respectively, with 17 bases between them. Germline lookup yields CDR1 KGHSH and CDR2 LQKENI. The CDR3: CASSPNPDSGIQYF. DNA of the CDR3: TGTGCCAGCTCACCAAACCCAGACTCCGGGATCCAGTACTTC.

This chain links TRBV11-1 with TRBJ2-1; D is unclear. The V gene's germline CDR1 is SGHAT and CDR2 FQDESV (reference sequence). This CDR3 is 15 amino acids long. V was clipped by 5 bases and J by 0 bases, with 11 bases between them. CDR3 in amino acids: CASSPDKSSYNEQFF. The CDR3, as DNA: TGTGCCAGCAGCCCTGACAAGAGCTCCTACAATGAGCAGTTCTTC.

The chain joins TRBV2 to TRBJ2-1, with D maybe TRBD1 (5 bases). The CDR3 totals 12 residues. The V gene's germline CDR1 is SNHLY and CDR2 FYNNEI. The V end was cut by 4 bases, the J end by 10 bases, with 11 bases between. The DNA of the CDR3 is TGTGCCAGCAGTGTAATCAGGGTGGAGCAGTTCTTC. Translation gives CASSVIRVEQFF.

This clone was counted once. The chain recombines TRBV10-3 with TRBJ2-5; TRBD1 might be the D (6 bases). V was trimmed by 3 bases and J by 1 base, leaving 9 bases between them. This CDR3 contains 14 residues. The germline V gene has CDR1 ENHRY and CDR2 SYGVKD. DNA of the CDR3: TGTGCCATCAGTGACTGGACAGCCCAAGAGACCCAGTACTTC. The encoded protein is CAISDWTAQETQYF.

The V and J genes are TRBV6-1 and TRBJ2-5, with 9 bases matching TRBD2. The CDR3 has 13 residues. After removal of 7 bases from V and 5 bases from J, the junction contained 5 bases not matched to a gene. The germline V gene encodes CDR1 MNHNS and CDR2 SASEGT. The CDR3 DNA reads TGTGCCAGCAAGTTAGCGGGAGAGGAGACCCAGTACTTC. Protein: CASKLAGEETQYF.